Included here is one T cell receptor beta chain sequence, with context. Its antigen is unknown. The CDR3 is made up of 15 amino acids. V dropped 0 bases and J dropped 7 bases, with 13 bases sitting between them. Germline CDR1 SGHRS, CDR2 YFSETQ. This record belongs to a study of shared clonotypes between healthy human individuals. Authors' data handling: Junction-only sequences produced by ImmunoSEQ had no quality scores, so filtering differed. TCRdb's table, derived via immunoSEQ multiplex PCR, lists solely in-frame clones and lacks some. V and J calls and clone size are as listed in that table; D and trimming were resolved from the DNA. The top ten clones hold over 0.1% of a sample with approximately 2.4 million clones, around 95% of them seen once. Notes on the study in general: Generally, estimated richness proved larger in naive subsets than it did in memory subsets.

The clonotype originates from a man between 18 and 29 years old in good health. The chain recombines TRBV5-1 with TRBJ2-2, with D unclear. The specimen sequenced was naive CD4+ T cells sorted from blood. The subset: CD45RA+ positively selected. The CDR3 sequence is CASSLDTRGVGELFF. The DNA of the CDR3 is TGCGCCAGCAGCTTGGACACGAGAGGAGTCGGGGAGCTGTTTTTT.